This T cell receptor (beta chain) originates from a study of control samples from healthy donors and cancer patients. TCRdb's copy holds only in-frame clones and misses some; the assay was immunoSEQ multiplex PCR. Of a few hundred thousand clones in the sample, about nine tenths were seen once. CDR1 SGHTA and CDR2 FQGTGA come from the germline V gene. The ends were cut back, 0 bases at V and 2 bases at J, with 9 bases in the middle. The CDR3 extends over 15 amino acids. Sequenced sample: PBMCs. This clonotype was obtained from a man aged 40-49 years with head and neck cancer. This chain connects TRBV7-3 to TRBJ2-3, with a tentative D call TRBD1 (5 bases). The CDR3 reads CASSLTGAVTDTQYF. CDR3 DNA: TGTGCCAGCAGCTTAACAGGGGCGGTCACAGATACGCAGTATTTT.